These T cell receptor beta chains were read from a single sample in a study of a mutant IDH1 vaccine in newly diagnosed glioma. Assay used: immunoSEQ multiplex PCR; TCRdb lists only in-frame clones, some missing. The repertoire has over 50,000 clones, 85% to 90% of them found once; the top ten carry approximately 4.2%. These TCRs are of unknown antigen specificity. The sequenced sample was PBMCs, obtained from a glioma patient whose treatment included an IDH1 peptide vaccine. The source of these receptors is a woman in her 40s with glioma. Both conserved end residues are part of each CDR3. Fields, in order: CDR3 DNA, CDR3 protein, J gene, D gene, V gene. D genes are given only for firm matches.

CDR3nt: TGTGCCAGCAGTTACGGCAAAAACACTGAAGCTTTCTTT
CDR3aa: CASSYGKNTEAFF
j_gene: TRBJ1-1
d_gene: NA
v_gene: TRBV6-6

CDR3nt: TGCAGTGCTAGGACAGGAAACACCATATATTTT
CDR3aa: CSARTGNTIYF
j_gene: TRBJ1-3
d_gene: NA
v_gene: TRBV20-1

CDR3nt: TGTGCCAGCAGCCCGCCCTACCTCGGTAGGAGCTCCTATAATTCACCCCTCCACTTT
CDR3aa: CASSPPYLGRSSYNSPLHF
j_gene: TRBJ1-6
d_gene: NA
v_gene: TRBV5-6

CDR3nt: TGTGCCAGTAGTTACCCGGGACAGGTGACAGATACGCAGTATTTT
CDR3aa: CASSYPGQVTDTQYF
j_gene: TRBJ2-3
d_gene: TRBD1
v_gene: TRBV19

CDR3nt: TGTGCCAGCAGCTTTCCCAGGGGAGAGGGCAGGGAGCTGTTTTTT
CDR3aa: CASSFPRGEGRELFF
j_gene: TRBJ2-2
d_gene: NA
v_gene: TRBV5-4

CDR3nt: TGTGCCAGCAGTGAAGAACCCTCGGGTTTCCACCCCTACAATGAGCAGTTCTTC
CDR3aa: CASSEEPSGFHPYNEQFF
j_gene: TRBJ2-1
d_gene: NA
v_gene: TRBV6-1

CDR3nt: TGCGCCAGCTGGGACACAACGGGGATTAATGAGCAGTTCTTC
CDR3aa: CASWDTTGINEQFF
j_gene: TRBJ2-1
d_gene: NA
v_gene: TRBV5-1

CDR3nt: TGTGCCACCAGCAGAGTCACAGGGGTCACTGAAGCTTTCTTT
CDR3aa: CATSRVTGVTEAFF
j_gene: TRBJ1-1
d_gene: TRBD1
v_gene: TRBV15

CDR3nt: TGTGCCATCAGCGAAGGACAGGCCTATGGCTACACCTTC
CDR3aa: CAISEGQAYGYTF
j_gene: TRBJ1-2
d_gene: TRBD1
v_gene: TRBV10-3

CDR3nt: TGTGCCAGCAGGATTAGGACTGTACACTATGGCTACACCTTC
CDR3aa: CASRIRTVHYGYTF
j_gene: TRBJ1-2
d_gene: NA
v_gene: TRBV6-1